Listed here are 32 T cell receptor beta chains from one sample, sequenced in a study of Graves' ophthalmopathy and Graves' hyperthyroidism (dated by TCRdb to 2016 to 2019). Sequencing was carried out with an Illumina HiSeq 2000. For repertoire sequencing, the TCR beta CDR3 regions were amplified from RNA transcripts. HTBI primers and the Qiagen OneStep RT-PCR kit were used in a first-round RT-PCR, which was followed by a second-round multiplex PCR, size selection and purification. TCRdb trimmed the raw reads at Q25, called clones with MiXCR and kept productive beta chains. Rows are unified per CDR3 protein, each entry keeping the most common DNA and genes. The table for this sample lists around 1.1 million distinct CDR3 sequences; 36% of them were counted only once. Clones ranked in the top ten supply 8.5% to 14% of the sample. Sequencing used peripheral blood or thyroid tissue (not recorded which). These receptors were obtained from an adult man with Graves' hyperthyroidism.

V usage is TRBV2 and J usage is TRBJ2-7; a weak D match, TRBD1 (6 bases). This CDR3 is 16 amino acids long. CDR1 and CDR2 from the germline V gene are SNHLY and FYNNEI. Trimming took off 1 base at V and 6 bases at J, with 19 bases between the two ends. The CDR3 protein is CASSEVVWTERCEQYF. CDR3 DNA: TGTGCCAGCAGTGAAGTTGTATGGACAGAGCGCTGCGAGCAGTACTTC. The full variable domain, in which reference TRBV2 and TRBJ2-7 provide the parts outside the CDR3, is EPEVTQTPSHQVTQMGQEVILRCVPISNHLYFYWYRQILGQKVEFLVSFYNNEISEKSEIFDDQFSVERPDGSNFTLKIRSTKLEDSAMYFCASSEVVWTERCEQYFGPGTRLTVT.

This clonotype has at least ten counts. V gene TRBV7-6 combines with J gene TRBJ2-7, with 10 bases aligning to TRBD1. V was clipped by 5 bases and J by 3 bases; unmatched bases: 7. The germline gives CDR1 SGHVS, CDR2 FNYEAQ. The CDR3 contains 15 residues. CDR3 nucleotides: TGTGCCAGCAGCACGGGACAGGGGCCCTTCTACGAGCAGTACTTC. It translates to CASSTGQGPFYEQYF. Filled out from reference TRBV7-6 and TRBJ2-7, the complete variable domain reads GAGVSQSPRYKVTKRGQDVALRCDPISGHVSLYWYRQALGQGPEFLTYFNYEAQQDKSGLPNDRFSAERPEGSISTLTIQRTEQRDSAMYRCASSTGQGPFYEQYFGPGTRLTVT.

This rearrangement joins TRBV29-1 to TRBJ1-1; D call uncertain. This CDR3 is 13 amino acids long. With 4 bases removed from V and 0 bases from J, the gap between germline ends came to 9 bases. In germline, CDR1 is SQVTM, CDR2 ANQGSEA. CDR3 coding DNA: TGCAGCGTTGTTCAGCGATTGAACACTGAAGCTTTCTTT. This sequence encodes CSVVQRLNTEAFF.

This clonotype was recorded a few times. The gene calls are TRBV6-6 and TRBJ2-7; either TRBD1 or TRBD2 may supply D (6 bases each). Per the germline V gene, CDR1 is MNHNY and CDR2 is SVGAGI (reference sequence). V was clipped by 0 bases and J by 3 bases, with 18 bases between them. The CDR3 is 17 residues long. CDR3 amino acids: CASSYSPPDGGIYEQYF. The CDR3 DNA follows: TGTGCCAGCAGTTACTCTCCTCCTGACGGGGGCATCTACGAGCAGTACTTC.

This chain uses TRBV10-3 with TRBJ2-7; 8 bases map to TRBD1. Germline CDR1 is ENHRY and CDR2 is SYGVKD. V lost 5 bases to trimming and J lost 3 bases; unmatched junction nucleotides: 6. The CDR3 sequence is 14 residues long. The DNA for the CDR3 is TGTGCCATCAGTCGGTCCGGACAGGGCTACGAGCAGTACTTC. Its translation: CAISRSGQGYEQYF.

V gene TRBV3-1 combines with J gene TRBJ1-1; the match to TRBD1 covers 8 bases. This CDR3 has 18 residues. Germline-derived CDR1 and CDR2 are LGHDT and YNNKEL (reference sequence). Trimming cost V 2 bases and J 3 bases; bases outside gene matches: 14. CDR3 coding DNA: TGTGCCAGCAGCCAATCAACGCCTCAGGGGGCGAGTGACACTGAAGCTTTCTTT. Its protein product is CASSQSTPQGASDTEAFF.

The chain has TRBV7-6 and TRBJ2-2, with 9 bases matching TRBD2. V dropped 6 bases and J dropped 5; count of bases not matched to a gene: 7. The CDR3 totals 15 residues. Germline V gene lookup returns CDR1 SGHVS and CDR2 FNYEAQ. The CDR3 DNA sequence: TGTGCCAGCAGTTACAGTACTAGCGGGACCGGGGAGCTGTTTTTT. This gives the protein CASSYSTSGTGELFF.

This clonotype came up a few times. The chain uses TRBV7-9 and TRBJ1-2, with D possibly TRBD1 on 6 matching bases. The CDR3 runs to 15 residues. Trimming removed 4 bases from V and 4 bases from J, with 16 bases in between. CDR1 and CDR2 from the germline V gene are SEHNR and FQNEAQ (reference sequence). This CDR3 reads CASSSQTGGGYGYTF. The CDR3 DNA sequence: TGTGCCAGCAGCTCGCAGACAGGAGGTGGCTATGGCTACACCTTC. Supplemented by reference TRBV7-9 and TRBJ1-2, the full variable domain reads DTGVSQNPRHKITKRGQNVTFRCDPISEHNRLYWYRQTLGQGPEFLTYFQNEAQLEKSRLLSDRFSAERPKGSFSTLEIQRTEQGDSAMYLCASSSQTGGGYGYTFGSGTRLTVV.

In this sample, this clonotype turned up many times. CDR3 amino acids: CASSKTGLQPQHF. The CDR3 nucleotides read TGTGCCAGTAGTAAGACAGGCCTTCAGCCCCAGCATTTT. This chain connects TRBV19 to TRBJ1-5, with D possibly matching TRBD1 (6 bases). The CDR3 consists of 13 residues. V lost 4 bases to trimming and J lost 6 bases, with 10 bases between them. Germline V CDR1 and CDR2: LNHDA, SQIVND (reference sequence).

In this sample, this clonotype turned up many times. The genes are TRBV7-2 and TRBJ1-1, with unresolved D. V was cut by 5 bases and J by 7 bases, with 17 bases left in between. CDR3 length: 14 amino acids. The V gene's germline CDR1 is SGHTA and CDR2 FQGNSA. The CDR3 loop reads CASSPNLVVGEAFF. CDR3 coding DNA: TGTGCCAGCAGCCCAAACCTCGTTGTGGGTGAAGCTTTCTTT.

On this clonotype: This could be a read error, since a much larger clone is one nucleotide away. The genes are TRBV12-3 or TRBV12-4 and TRBJ1-1; D remains unclear. The CDR3 sequence is 13 residues long. Deletions cut 3 bases from V and 4 bases from J, with 9 bases between. The CDR3 loop is CASSFRHGTEAFF. The CDR3 DNA reads as TGTGCCAGCAGTTTCCGGCACGGCACTGAAGCTTTCTTT.

V and J are TRBV7-2 and TRBJ2-2, with D perhaps assigned TRBD1 or TRBD2 (5 bases each). The germline V gene has CDR1 SGHTA and CDR2 FQGNSA. The CDR3 is 12 amino acids. Between the trimmed V and J ends, which lost 3 bases and 9 bases, there was a span of 8 bases. The CDR3 sequence is CASSFSGRELFF. The CDR3 nucleotides read TGTGCCAGCAGCTTTTCGGGGCGGGAGCTGTTTTTT.

This clonotype was observed a single time. As DNA, the CDR3 is TGTGCCATAGACTCGAGTGGTGGCTACACCTTC. Its protein is CAIDSSGGYTF. The chain recombines TRBV10-3 with TRBJ1-2, with D hard to call. Trimming stripped 9 bases from V and 7 bases from J, with 12 bases between. The germline V gene has CDR1 ENHRY and CDR2 SYGVKD. The CDR3 loop spans 11 amino acids.

This clonotype was observed many times. The chain has TRBV20-1 and TRBJ1-1; D ambiguous. The CDR3 extends over 12 amino acids. In germline, CDR1 is DFQATT, CDR2 SNEGSKA (reference sequence). V lost 7 bases and J 0 bases, leaving 9 bases between the germline ends. The CDR3 DNA is TGCAGTGAGGACGGCATGAACACTGAAGCTTTCTTT. Translating it yields CSEDGMNTEAFF.

Many counts were recorded for this clonotype. J is TRBJ2-5 and V is TRBV19; 7 nucleotides align to TRBD1. Trimming cost V 4 bases and J 5 bases; bases outside gene matches: 1. The CDR3 sequence is 12 residues long. Germline CDR1 is LNHDA and CDR2 is SQIVND (reference sequence). CDR3 in DNA: TGTGCCAGTAGTACACAGGGGGAGACCCAGTACTTC. It specifies CASSTQGETQYF.

In its sample, this clonotype was seen many times. The rearrangement joins TRBV15 to TRBJ1-5; a possible D gene is TRBD1 (5 bases). V was clipped by 2 bases and J by 4 bases, with 9 bases between them. Germline CDR1 is LNHNV and CDR2 is YYDKDF (reference sequence). CDR3 length equals 14 residues. For the CDR3, the DNA is TGTGCCACCAGCAGAACCGGGGCGAATCAGCCCCAGCATTTT. Its translation is CATSRTGANQPQHF.

This clonotype was recorded many times. The chain employs TRBV19 and TRBJ1-2; D uncertain. CDR1 and CDR2 (germline): LNHDA, SQIVND (reference sequence). The CDR3 length is 13 residues. V was shortened by 3 bases and J by 6 bases, with 11 bases between the two germline ends. Written as DNA, the CDR3 is TGTGCCAGTAGTATCAGTTGGGAGGATGGCTACACCTTC. Protein sequence: CASSISWEDGYTF.

This clonotype turned up a few times. The rearrangement joins TRBV20-1 to TRBJ1-6, with TRBD1 matching 9 bases. This CDR3 contains 14 residues. Germline V gene sequence: CDR1 DFQATT, CDR2 SNEGSKA (reference sequence). The CDR3 region is CSLNRGPDNSPLHF. DNA for the CDR3: TGCAGCCTCAACAGGGGGCCCGATAATTCACCCCTCCACTTT.

There are many counts of this clonotype. The chain has TRBV20-1 and TRBJ1-5; possibly TRBD1 for D (6 bases). Trimming shortened V by 1 base and J by 6 bases, and 16 bases separated the two germline ends. The CDR3 totals 15 residues. In germline, CDR1 is DFQATT, CDR2 SNEGSKA (reference sequence). CDR3 coding DNA: TGCAGTGCTAGAGGCGAACAGGGACGGGGTCAGCCCCAGCATTTT. It translates to CSARGEQGRGQPQHF.

V and J are TRBV24-1 and TRBJ1-5, with 9 bases identical to TRBD1. Germline V gives CDR1 KGHDR, CDR2 SFDVKD. The CDR3 extends over 14 amino acids. Trimming removed 4 bases from V and 6 bases from J; junction bases left unmatched: 3. The CDR3, as DNA: TGTGCCACCAGTGAAGGACAGGGGTTTCAGCCCCAGCATTTT. It specifies CATSEGQGFQPQHF.

The rearrangement links TRBV7-9 to TRBJ1-2; a weak D match, TRBD1 (5 bases). Germline CDR1 reads SEHNR; CDR2 reads FQNEAQ (reference sequence). The CDR3 spans 13 residues. V was trimmed by 6 bases and J by 8 bases, leaving 16 bases between them. The chain's CDR3 is CASRPGAVGGYTF. CDR3 sequence (DNA): TGTGCCAGCAGACCCGGGGCCGTAGGGGGCTACACCTTC.

This clonotype appeared many times. The chain couples TRBV7-2 to TRBJ2-5; TRBD2 aligns across 9 bases. Germline assignment: CDR1 SGHTA and CDR2 FQGNSA. V dropped 2 bases and J dropped 3; count of bases not matched to a gene: 4. This CDR3 has 15 amino acids. The CDR3 coding sequence is TGTGCCAGCAGCTTAAGTTCTAGCGGGAAAGAGACCCAGTACTTC. It specifies CASSLSSSGKETQYF.

At least ten counts were recorded for this clonotype. The rearrangement links TRBV6-2 or TRBV6-3 to TRBJ1-6; D perhaps matches TRBD1 (5 bases). This CDR3 spans 13 amino acids. Trimming removed 8 bases at V and 9 bases at J, with 14 bases between. Germline V CDR1 and CDR2: MNHEY, SVGEGT. The CDR3 sequence: CASRAGGASPLHF. CDR3 DNA sequence: TGTGCCAGCCGTGCGGGGGGAGCTTCACCCCTCCACTTT.

Comments on this clonotype: The final CDR3 position lacks the conserved phenylalanine or tryptophan, pointing to a likely read error. The limits of the CDR3 on the DNA are not certain, so only TCRdb's listed CDR3 is given. The chain carries TRBV20-1 and TRBJ1-5. Germline-derived CDR1 and CDR2 are DFQATT and SNEGSKA (reference sequence). The CDR3 numbers 9 amino acids, ends counted. CDR3 protein: CSARTPSGK.

The chain combines TRBV7-9 with TRBJ2-5; 10 nucleotides align to TRBD1. The CDR3 is 17 amino acids. Germline V gives CDR1 SEHNR, CDR2 FQNEAQ (reference sequence). V gave up 6 bases and J gave up 0 bases; unmatched junction bases: 10. The CDR3 is CASSPGTGVTNQETQYF. The CDR3 DNA reads as TGTGCCAGCAGTCCAGGGACAGGGGTCACCAACCAAGAGACCCAGTACTTC.

This clonotype was counted many times. The genes are TRBV2 and TRBJ2-2; no reliable D call. Germline assignment: CDR1 SNHLY and CDR2 FYNNEI. Trimming took 7 bases from V and 6 from J, leaving 6 bases between them. This CDR3 contains 11 residues. The CDR3 here is CASTGSGELFF. Written as DNA, the CDR3 is TGTGCCAGCACCGGGTCCGGGGAGCTGTTTTTT.

This clonotype was detected ten times or more. J is TRBJ2-7 and V is TRBV20-1; D ambiguous. CDR1 is DFQATT and CDR2 is SNEGSKA in the germline V gene (reference sequence). This CDR3 has 11 amino acids. This CDR3 reads CGLKITYEQYF. DNA of the CDR3: TGCGGCTTGAAAATTACCTACGAGCAGTACTTC.

The rearrangement links TRBV4-3 to TRBJ1-4; no clear D. The CDR3 contains 19 residues. Trimming took 0 bases from V and 6 from J, leaving 23 bases between them. Germline CDR1 LGHNA, CDR2 YSLEER. The CDR3 region has the DNA TGCGCCAGCAGCCAAGATATCCCGAGTCACGGTGAGGTTTATGAAAAACTGTTTTTT. Residues: CASSQDIPSHGEVYEKLFF.

V gene TRBV7-8 combines with J gene TRBJ1-1; the match to TRBD1 covers 7 bases. V shed 4 bases, J shed 1 base, and the junction held 6 bases outside the gene matches. Germline assignment: CDR1 SGHVS and CDR2 FQNEAQ. The CDR3 consists of 15 residues. Written as DNA, the CDR3 is TGTGCCAGCAGCTCACAGGGGAGGAAGAACACTGAAGCTTTCTTT. It specifies CASSSQGRKNTEAFF. The full variable domain, completed using reference TRBV7-8 and TRBJ1-1, is GAGVSQSPRYKVAKRGQDVALRCDPISGHVSLFWYQQALGQGPEFLTYFQNEAQLDKSGLPSDRFFAERPEGSVSTLKIQRTQQEDSAVYLCASSSQGRKNTEAFFGQGTRLTVV.

The chain joins TRBV25-1 to TRBJ1-4; 7 nucleotides line up with TRBD1. V gave up 2 bases and J gave up 6 bases; unmatched junction bases: 6. The CDR3 runs 15 residues. Germline CDR1 and CDR2: MGHDK and SYGVNS. CDR3: CASSEDGTADEKLFF. The CDR3 coding sequence is TGTGCCAGCAGTGAAGACGGGACAGCGGATGAAAAACTGTTTTTT.

The V call is TRBV27, the J call TRBJ1-2, with 10 bases identical to TRBD1. V was clipped by 3 bases and J by 8 bases; unmatched bases: 6. This CDR3 comprises 14 residues. Germline V CDR1 and CDR2: MNHEY, SMNVEV (reference sequence). CDR3 nucleotides: TGTGCCAGCAGTTTCGGGGACAGGGGAGGGGGCTACACCTTC. It translates to CASSFGDRGGGYTF.

This clonotype was counted at least ten times. This chain uses TRBV7-8 with TRBJ2-5; 10 bases agree with TRBD1. The CDR3 has 15 residues. Germline V lookup: CDR1 SGHVS, CDR2 FQNEAQ. With 5 bases clipped from V and 5 bases from J, the junction kept 8 bases outside the gene matches. The CDR3 reads CASSVGQGSGETQYF. CDR3 in DNA: TGTGCCAGCAGCGTGGGACAGGGGTCTGGGGAGACCCAGTACTTC.